Below are 21 T cell receptor beta chains sequenced from a single sample in a study of blood T cell repertoires in COVID-19. The repertoire was sequenced with immunoSEQ multiplex PCR; TCRdb's copy has only in-frame clones and lacks some. The sample lists about 320,000 clones; around 84% were seen once. Sequenced input: PBMCs or T cells enriched from blood (not recorded which). These receptors were taken from a woman aged 25 to 39 who had been exposed to COVID-19.

This chain links TRBV7-9 with TRBJ2-2, with TRBD2 matching over 13 bases. The CDR3 consists of 15 residues. CDR1 and CDR2 (germline): SEHNR, FQNEAQ (reference sequence). V dropped 4 bases and J dropped 9; count of bases not matched to a gene: 5. CDR3 nucleotides: TGTGCCAGCAGCTACGGACTAGCGGGAGCCCGGGAGCTGTTTTTT. It encodes CASSYGLAGARELFF.

This clone was detected once. The chain employs TRBV30 and TRBJ1-2; D might be TRBD1 (6 bases). CDR1 is GTSNPN, CDR2 SVGIG, per germline (reference sequence). The CDR3 sequence is 12 residues long. Trimming shortened V by 3 bases and J by 4 bases, and 9 bases separated the two germline ends. The CDR3 nucleotides are TGTGCCTGGAGCCAGGGGAGCTATGGCTACACCTTC. Residues: CAWSQGSYGYTF.

The rearrangement uses TRBV7-8 and TRBJ2-1, with 14 positions matching TRBD2. The germline V gene has CDR1 SGHVS and CDR2 FQNEAQ. The V segment lost 2 bases and the J segment 0 bases; nucleotides outside the gene matches: 3. The CDR3 covers 18 residues. The CDR3 bases are TGTGCCAGCAGCTTACGGACTAGCGGGGGGAGCTCCTACAATGAGCAGTTCTTC. It encodes CASSLRTSGGSSYNEQFF.

The count of this clone is one. The chain employs TRBV19 and TRBJ2-2; no clear D. CDR1 and CDR2 from the germline V gene are LNHDA and SQIVND (reference sequence). Trimming removed 5 bases from V and 0 bases from J, with 10 bases in between. This CDR3 is built from 15 residues. The CDR3 sequence: CASSFRQTNTGELFF. The CDR3 DNA reads TGTGCCAGTAGTTTTCGACAAACGAACACCGGGGAGCTGTTTTTT.

This chain uses TRBV7-9 with TRBJ2-7, with D hard to call. The CDR3 covers 13 residues. Germline V gene data show CDR1 as SEHNR and CDR2 as FQNEAQ (reference sequence). The V end lost 3 bases, the J end lost 3 bases, and 9 bases lay between the germline ends. CDR3 amino acids: CASSFPLDYEQYF. The DNA for the CDR3 is TGTGCCAGCAGCTTTCCCCTAGACTACGAGCAGTACTTC.

V is TRBV2 and J is TRBJ2-1; tentatively, D is TRBD2 (6 bases). V lost 4 bases, J lost 9 bases, and 22 bases lay in between. Germline CDR1 is SNHLY and CDR2 is FYNNEI. The CDR3 runs to 16 residues. DNA for the CDR3: TGTGCCAGCAGTGTGTTCGGGGGTACTGAGCTCGGTGAGCAGTTCTTC. This translates into CASSVFGGTELGEQFF. The full variable domain, its missing parts supplied by reference TRBV2 and TRBJ2-1, is EPEVTQTPSHQVTQMGQEVILRCVPISNHLYFYWYRQILGQKVEFLVSFYNNEISEKSEIFDDQFSVERPDGSNFTLKIRSTKLEDSAMYFCASSVFGGTELGEQFFGPGTRLTVL.

This chain uses TRBV27 with TRBJ2-7; 7 nucleotides align to TRBD1. The V gene's germline CDR1 is MNHEY and CDR2 SMNVEV (reference sequence). The CDR3 is 16 residues long. The V segment lost 2 bases and the J segment 1 base; nucleotides outside the gene matches: 8. As DNA, the CDR3 is TGTGCCAGCAGTTTAAAGGGGGCCATTAGGTCCTACGAGCAGTACTTC. Translated: CASSLKGAIRSYEQYF.

This sequence joins TRBV28 and TRBJ2-5, with 8 bases matching TRBD2. The V gene end was trimmed by 6 bases and the J gene end by 2 bases; junction bases not matched to a gene: 8. This CDR3 spans 15 amino acids. The germline gives CDR1 MDHEN, CDR2 SYDVKM. The CDR3 here is CASSPPASGQETQYF. The CDR3 region has the DNA TGTGCCAGCAGCCCCCCCGCTAGCGGGCAAGAGACCCAGTACTTC.

As for this clone: The sample holds other DNA sequences that translate to the same CDR3. The CDR3 DNA reads TGTGCCAGTAGTGGCGGGAATCAGCCCCAGCATTTT. Translated, it gives CASSGGNQPQHF. The rearrangement uses TRBV19 and TRBJ1-5, with D uncertain. This CDR3 is built from 12 residues. Trimming cost V 5 bases and J 4 bases, with 6 bases left between them. The V gene's germline CDR1 is LNHDA and CDR2 SQIVND (reference sequence).

The chain recombines TRBV19 with TRBJ1-3, with D unclear. V lost 5 bases, J lost 1 base, and 18 bases lay in between. The CDR3 is 17 amino acids. Germline V gene data show CDR1 as LNHDA and CDR2 as SQIVND (reference sequence). CDR3 in amino acids: CASSANQFLFSGNTIYF. CDR3 DNA: TGTGCCAGTAGTGCAAACCAGTTCCTTTTTTCTGGAAACACCATATATTTT. The whole variable domain, filled in from reference TRBV19 and TRBJ1-3, reads DGGITQSPKYLFRKEGQNVTLSCEQNLNHDAMYWYRQDPGQGLRLIYYSQIVNDFQKGDIAEGYSVSREKKESFPLTVTSAQKNPTAFYLCASSANQFLFSGNTIYFGEGSWLTVV.

The chain links TRBV6-1 to TRBJ1-3, with 7 bases matching TRBD1. Germline V lookup: CDR1 MNHNS, CDR2 SASEGT. The CDR3 loop spans 16 amino acids. The J segment lost 2 bases and the V segment lost 1 base, leaving 5 bases of the junction unmatched. This CDR3 is CASSEGQGTAGNTIYF. For the CDR3, the DNA is TGTGCCAGCAGTGAAGGGCAGGGGACAGCTGGAAACACCATATATTTT.

A word on this clone: Other DNA sequences of this sample code for an identical CDR3. This chain joins TRBV28 and TRBJ1-5; 7 bases agree with TRBD1. This CDR3 has 14 amino acids. From germline, CDR1 is MDHEN and CDR2 SYDVKM. The junction had 0 bases not matched to a gene; V was cut back by 2 bases and J by 2 bases. CDR3 sequence (DNA): TGTGCCAGCAGTTTAACAGGGGGCAATCAGCCCCAGCATTTT. Protein: CASSLTGGNQPQHF.

The gene calls are TRBV6-2 or TRBV6-3 and TRBJ2-3; TRBD2 agrees at 14 bases. V was clipped by 0 bases and J by 9 bases; unmatched bases: 8. The CDR3 extends over 17 amino acids. Germline values: CDR1 MNHEY, CDR2 SVGEGT. This CDR3 reads CASSYSMTTSGRGTQYF. The CDR3 DNA reads as TGTGCCAGCAGTTACTCGATGACGACTAGCGGGAGGGGGACGCAGTATTTT.

V is TRBV28 and J is TRBJ1-1; no clear D. The CDR3 is 13 amino acids. Between the trimmed V and J ends, which lost 7 bases and 6 bases, there was a span of 15 bases. Germline lookup yields CDR1 MDHEN and CDR2 SYDVKM. The chain's CDR3 is CASIINSGAEAFF. The CDR3 nucleotides are TGTGCCAGCATTATAAACAGCGGCGCTGAAGCTTTCTTT.

V and J are TRBV27 and TRBJ1-2; unclear D gene. This CDR3 has 14 amino acids. Germline CDR1 reads MNHEY; CDR2 reads SMNVEV (reference sequence). Trimming left V 3 bases short and J 7 bases short, with 15 bases between. The CDR3 loop reads CASSFGGNKPGYTF. In DNA, the CDR3 is TGTGCCAGCAGTTTTGGCGGAAATAAACCTGGCTACACCTTC.

The chain combines TRBV11-2 with TRBJ1-5; 9 bases are shared with TRBD1. With V trimmed by 1 base and J by 2 bases, 9 bases remained unmatched. CDR3 length equals 18 residues. CDR1 is SGHAT and CDR2 is FQNNGV in the germline V gene. The CDR3 is CASSLGTGVSIRNQPQHF. The CDR3 DNA follows: TGTGCCAGCAGCTTAGGGACAGGGGTATCGATCCGCAATCAGCCCCAGCATTTT.

In its sample, this clone was seen once. V usage is TRBV11-3 and J usage is TRBJ2-1, with TRBD2 matching over 13 bases. The CDR3 covers 18 residues. Germline lookup yields CDR1 SGHNT and CDR2 YENEEA. The J segment lost 2 bases and the V segment lost 8 bases, leaving 12 bases of the junction unmatched. The CDR3 sequence: CASDTGTSGKKTYNEQFF. The CDR3 DNA follows: TGTGCCAGCGACACCGGGACTAGCGGGAAGAAGACCTACAATGAGCAGTTCTTC.

The V gene is TRBV28, the J gene TRBJ2-5; D gene uncertain. The CDR3 extends over 12 amino acids. Germline CDR1 reads MDHEN; CDR2 reads SYDVKM. The V gene lost 6 bases and the J gene lost 4 bases, with 9 bases spanning the gap. DNA of the CDR3: TGTGCCAGCAGCGAACTCTTAGAGACCCAGTACTTC. This translates into CASSELLETQYF.

The chain couples TRBV6-6 to TRBJ1-2; 7 nucleotides match TRBD1. This CDR3 spans 14 amino acids. The V gene's germline CDR1 is MNHNY and CDR2 SVGAGI (reference sequence). Unmatched junction bases numbered 9, after V lost 9 bases and J lost 2 bases. CDR3: CASQRGQQNYGYTF. The DNA for the CDR3 is TGTGCCAGTCAAAGGGGACAGCAGAACTATGGCTACACCTTC.

Written as DNA, the CDR3 is TGTGCCAGCAGCTTCCCCCTAGACAGGGGGCATACTGAAGCTTTCTTT. It translates to CASSFPLDRGHTEAFF. The chain uses TRBV7-9 and TRBJ1-1; 10 bases line up with TRBD1. The CDR3 covers 16 residues. V was clipped by 3 bases and J by 5 bases; unmatched bases: 9. Germline values: CDR1 SEHNR, CDR2 FQNEAQ (reference sequence).

The chain carries TRBV10-1 and TRBJ1-4, with D hard to call. From germline, CDR1 is WNHNN and CDR2 SYGVQD (reference sequence). This CDR3 region has 16 residues. V lost 2 bases and J 0 bases, leaving 10 bases between the germline ends. As DNA, the CDR3 is TGCGCCAGCAGTGAGCGACGACTAACAACTAATGAAAAACTGTTTTTT. As protein: CASSERRLTTNEKLFF.